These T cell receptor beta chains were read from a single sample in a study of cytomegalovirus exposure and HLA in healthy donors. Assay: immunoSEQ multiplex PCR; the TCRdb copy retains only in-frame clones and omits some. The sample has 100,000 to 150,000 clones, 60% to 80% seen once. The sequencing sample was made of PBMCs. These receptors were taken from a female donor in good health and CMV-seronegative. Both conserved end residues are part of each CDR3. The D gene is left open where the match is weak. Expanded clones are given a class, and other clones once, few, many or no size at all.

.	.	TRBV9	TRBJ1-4	TGTGCCAGCAGCGTAGACCCGGTTAATGAAAAACTGTTTTTT	CASSVDPVNEKLFF
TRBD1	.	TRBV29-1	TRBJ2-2	TGCAGCGTTGAGAAAGACAGGGACGGGGAGCTGTTTTTT	CSVEKDRDGELFF
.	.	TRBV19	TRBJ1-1	TGTGCCAGTATGTTGACAGCCGGGAGGACTGAAGCTTTCTTT	CASMLTAGRTEAFF
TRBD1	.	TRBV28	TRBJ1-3	TGTGCCAGCAGCCCCAAGGACAGGGGTGAAAACACCATATATTTT	CASSPKDRGENTIYF
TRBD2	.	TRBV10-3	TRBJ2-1	TGTGCCATCAGTGAGTCCGGGACTAGCGGATACAATGAGCAGTTCTTC	CAISESGTSGYNEQFF
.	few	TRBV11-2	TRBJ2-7	TGTGCCAGCACACGCGACACCCTGAGCTCCTACGAGCAGTACTTC	CASTRDTLSSYEQYF
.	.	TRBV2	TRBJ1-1	TGTGCCAGCAGTGAGGAGGGTCGGAACACTGAAGCTTTCTTT	CASSEEGRNTEAFF
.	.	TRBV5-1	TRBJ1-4	TGCGCCAGCAGCTTGGAAGAGTCAGGGGATAATGAAAAACTGTTTTTT	CASSLEESGDNEKLFF
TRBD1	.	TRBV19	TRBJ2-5	TGTGCCAGTAGTACGGACAGGTGGGGTAGGACCCAGTACTTC	CASSTDRWGRTQYF
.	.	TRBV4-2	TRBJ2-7	TGTGCCAGCAGCCAAGATTACGGGGGATACGAGCAGTACTTC	CASSQDYGGYEQYF
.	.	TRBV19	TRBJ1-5	TGTGCCAGTAGTCCTGGCCGGGGGGCTAGCAATCAGCCCCAGCATTTT	CASSPGRGASNQPQHF
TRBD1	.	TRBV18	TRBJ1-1	TGTGCCAGCTCGCAGGGGGGCCACACTGAAGCTTTCTTT	CASSQGGHTEAFF
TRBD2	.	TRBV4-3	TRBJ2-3	TGCGCCAGCAGCCAAGATAGGAGCGGGAGTTATACAGATACGCAGTATTTT	CASSQDRSGSYTDTQYF
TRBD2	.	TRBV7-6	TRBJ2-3	TGTGCCAGCAGCTTAGTAGCGGGAGCTAGAAATACGCAGTATTTT	CASSLVAGARNTQYF
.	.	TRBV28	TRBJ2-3	TGTGCCAGCAGTTTACGAACGCATAGCGGAGGTAGCACAGATACGCAGTATTTT	CASSLRTHSGGSTDTQYF
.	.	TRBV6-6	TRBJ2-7	TGTGCCAGCGGCAAGGGGTACGAGCAGTACTTC	CASGKGYEQYF
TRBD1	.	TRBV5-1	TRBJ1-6	TGCGCCAGCAGCTCACAGGGGGCGAACAATTCACCCCTCCACTTT	CASSSQGANNSPLHF
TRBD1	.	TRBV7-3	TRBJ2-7	TGTGCCAGCAGCTTATGGGCGAGGGGACAGGGGGCCTACGAGCAGTACTTC	CASSLWARGQGAYEQYF
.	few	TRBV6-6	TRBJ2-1	TGTGCCAGCAAACGGACCGCGGGGCAAGGTGAGCAGTTCTTC	CASKRTAGQGEQFF
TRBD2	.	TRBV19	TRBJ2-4	TGTGCCAGTAGTATCGGACTAGCGGGAGGGGGAGCCAAAAACATTCAGTACTTC	CASSIGLAGGGAKNIQYF
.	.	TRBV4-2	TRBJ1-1	TGTGCCAGCAGCCAAGATGGGACAATGAACACTGAAGCTTTCTTT	CASSQDGTMNTEAFF
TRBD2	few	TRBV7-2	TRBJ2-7	TGTGCCAGCAGCAAGCGGGACTTTTCCTACGAGCAGTACTTC	CASSKRDFSYEQYF
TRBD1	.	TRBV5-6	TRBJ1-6	TGTGCCAGCAGCCCGACGACAGGGATCTATAATTCACCCCTCCACTTT	CASSPTTGIYNSPLHF
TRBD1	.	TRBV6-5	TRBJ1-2	TGTGCCAGCAGTACAGGACAGGGGAACTATGGCTACACCTTC	CASSTGQGNYGYTF
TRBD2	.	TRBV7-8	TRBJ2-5	TGTGCCAGCAGCTTATCCTCTCTAGCGGGAGAGGAGACCCAGTACTTC	CASSLSSLAGEETQYF
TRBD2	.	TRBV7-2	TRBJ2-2	TGTGCCACTAGCGGGACGAACACCGGGGAGCTGTTTTTT	CATSGTNTGELFF
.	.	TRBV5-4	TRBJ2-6	TGTGCCAGCAGCGCCAGGGAGGTACGGGCCAACGTCCTGACTTTC	CASSAREVRANVLTF
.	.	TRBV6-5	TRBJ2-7	TGTGCCAGCAGTGAAGTGAACCGAGGGGAGCAGTACTTC	CASSEVNRGEQYF
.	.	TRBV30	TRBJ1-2	TGTGCCTGGAGTGTACAGTCCTACTATGGCTACACCTTC	CAWSVQSYYGYTF
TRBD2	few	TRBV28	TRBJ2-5	TGTGCCAGCAGTTCCCCTGTAGCGGGTGGGGGGGAGACCCAGTACTTC	CASSSPVAGGGETQYF
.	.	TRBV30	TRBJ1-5	TGTGCCTGGAGTGTAACGTGGGCCAATCAGCCCCAGCATTTT	CAWSVTWANQPQHF
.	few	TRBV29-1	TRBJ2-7	TGCAGCGTTGTCCGACAGGGAGGCACCTCCTACGAGCAGTACTTC	CSVVRQGGTSYEQYF
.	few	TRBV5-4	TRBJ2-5	TGTGCCAGCAGCTTGGCCCCGTCGGCCCAGTACTTC	CASSLAPSAQYF
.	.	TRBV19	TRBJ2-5	TGTGCCAGTAGAAAGACGGGTGAGGAGACCCAGTACTTC	CASRKTGEETQYF
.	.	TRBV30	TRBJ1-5	TGTGCCTGGAGTGTCGGGGGTGGCAATCAGCCCCAGCATTTT	CAWSVGGGNQPQHF
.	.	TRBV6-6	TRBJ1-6	TGTGCCAGCGCCTCTCAGAGGCCCAATTCACCCCTCCACTTT	CASASQRPNSPLHF
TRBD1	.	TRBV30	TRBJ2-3	TGTGCCTGGAGTGGGACAGGGGTATTTACAGATACGCAGTATTTT	CAWSGTGVFTDTQYF
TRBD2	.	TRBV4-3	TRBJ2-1	TGCGCCAGCAGCCAAGGGCGGGAGTGGAATGAGCAGTTCTTC	CASSQGREWNEQFF
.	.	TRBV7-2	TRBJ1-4	TGTGCCAGCAGCTTAGAATCGGAGGGCTGGAAAAATTTT	CASSLESEGWKNF
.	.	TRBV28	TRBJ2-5	TGTGCCAGCAGTTTAATCTCATACAGCCAAGAGACCCAGTACTTC	CASSLISYSQETQYF
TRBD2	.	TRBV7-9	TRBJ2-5	TGTGCCAGCAGCTTAGGGACTAGCGGGAGTGACGAGACCCAGTACTTC	CASSLGTSGSDETQYF
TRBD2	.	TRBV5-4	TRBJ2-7	TGTGCCAGCAGCTTTTTCCGACGGGAGGCACCCTACGAGCAGTACTTC	CASSFFRREAPYEQYF
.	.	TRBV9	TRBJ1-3	TGTGCCAGCAGCGCGGGGGGAGGAAACACCATATATTTT	CASSAGGGNTIYF
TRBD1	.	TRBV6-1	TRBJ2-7	TGTGCCAGCAGTGAAGCGGGGGGACAGGGAGTCTACGAGCAGTACTTC	CASSEAGGQGVYEQYF
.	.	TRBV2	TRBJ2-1	TGTGCCAGCAGTGACAGAAGCGGGTACAATGAGCAGTTCTTC	CASSDRSGYNEQFF
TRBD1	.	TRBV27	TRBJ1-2	TGTGCCAGCAGTTTCGGGACAGAGGGTTACTATGGCTACACCTTC	CASSFGTEGYYGYTF
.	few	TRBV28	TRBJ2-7	TGTGCCAGCAGTTCCCTCGGGGGGCTGTACGAGCAGTACTTC	CASSSLGGLYEQYF
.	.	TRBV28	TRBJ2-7	TGTGCCAGCAGTGGAGCCCACTCCTACGAGCAGTACTTC	CASSGAHSYEQYF